This TCR beta chain emerged from a study of control samples from healthy donors and cancer patients. The V end was cut by 3 bases, the J end by 4 bases, with 10 bases between. This CDR3 is 14 amino acids long. CDR1 and CDR2 (germline): SGHDN, FVKESK. Sequencing was performed with immunoSEQ multiplex PCR; in TCRdb, only in-frame clones are kept and a portion is missing. The data hold over 150,000 clones, with around 94% observed a single time. The chain joins TRBV14 to TRBJ1-3; D not resolved. The sample was blood. The source is a woman between 18 and 29 years old in good health. This CDR3 reads CASSQQAVGNTIYF. DNA for the CDR3: TGTGCCAGCAGCCAGCAGGCAGTCGGAAACACCATATATTTT.